The 30 T cell receptor beta chains below come from one sample, sequenced in a study of blood T cell repertoires in COVID-19 (dated by TCRdb to about 2020). Library preparation used the immunoSEQ multiplex PCR assay. Drawn from immuneACCESS, this table holds only the in-frame rearrangements with V and J called that TCRdb kept. Clones are partly lost; checked studies trace under half to an unresolved V gene and leave the rest unexplained. Within this sample are about 400,000 clones, with roughly 85% of them counted one time only. 1.4% of the sample comes from the top ten. Sequencing input: peripheral blood. The origin of the receptors is a woman aged 25-40 years with active or convalescent COVID-19.

The chain couples TRBV5-4 to TRBJ2-7; 10 bases fit TRBD1. The CDR3 contains 13 residues. Germline CDR1 is SGHNT and CDR2 is YYREEE (reference sequence). J gave up 7 bases and V 3 bases, and 4 bases lay outside the gene matches. CDR3 amino acids: CASSSGQGREQYF. CDR3 nucleotides: TGTGCCAGCAGCTCGGGACAGGGGAGGGAGCAGTACTTC.

The count of this clone is one. V and J are TRBV25-1 and TRBJ1-1; 8 nucleotides line up with TRBD1. After removal of 4 bases from V and 1 base from J, the junction contained 5 bases not matched to a gene. From germline, CDR1 is MGHDK and CDR2 SYGVNS. This CDR3 is built from 15 residues. The CDR3 region is CASSAGDRSNTEAFF. The CDR3 DNA follows: TGTGCCAGCAGTGCAGGGGACAGGTCGAACACTGAAGCTTTCTTT. Filled out from reference TRBV25-1 and TRBJ1-1, the complete variable domain reads EADIYQTPRYLVIGTGKKITLECSQTMGHDKMYWYQQDPGMELHLIHYSYGVNSTEKGDLSSESTVSRIRTEHFPLTLESARPSHTSQYLCASSAGDRSNTEAFFGQGTRLTVV.

This clone occurred once. The V call is TRBV21-1, the J call TRBJ2-1; no DNA check was done on the table's D call, TRBD2. TRBV21-1 constitutes a pseudogene. There are 17 residues in the CDR3. CDR3 residues: CASTSVGWRDCNNEQFF. CDR3 nucleotide sequence: TGTGCCAGCACCTCCGTGGGGTGGCGGGACTGTAACAATGAGCAGTTCTTC.

The V call is TRBV5-1, the J call TRBJ1-2, with 8 nucleotides matching TRBD1. Germline CDR1 reads SGHRS; CDR2 reads YFSETQ. J was trimmed by 4 bases and V by 0 bases; bases with no gene match: 5. The CDR3 has 15 residues. The CDR3 sequence: CASSLARDRTYGYTF. The CDR3 nucleotides read TGCGCCAGCAGCTTGGCCCGGGACAGGACCTATGGCTACACCTTC.

V is TRBV19 and J is TRBJ1-1; D is possibly TRBD1 (6 bases). The CDR3 runs 16 residues. V was shortened by 3 bases and J by 2 bases, with 16 bases between the two germline ends. Germline V gene sequence: CDR1 LNHDA, CDR2 SQIVND (reference sequence). The CDR3: CASSIYISGANTEAFF. The CDR3 nucleotides read TGTGCCAGTAGTATTTACATATCAGGGGCCAACACTGAAGCTTTCTTT.

The V gene is TRBV3-1 (or the pseudogene TRBV3-2), the J gene TRBJ2-1; 14 bases are shared with TRBD2. CDR1 and CDR2 (germline): LGHDT, YNNKEL (reference sequence). V dropped 6 bases and J dropped 7; count of bases not matched to a gene: 11. The CDR3 length is 17 residues. This chain's CDR3 is CASSPGLAGGDGNEQFF. CDR3 DNA: TGTGCCAGCAGTCCCGGACTAGCGGGAGGAGACGGGAATGAGCAGTTCTTC.

V gene TRBV4-1 combines with J gene TRBJ2-7; 13 bases line up with TRBD2. V lost 4 bases to trimming and J lost 1 base; unmatched junction nucleotides: 10. The CDR3 runs 18 residues. Per the germline V gene, CDR1 is MGHRA and CDR2 is YSYEKL. The CDR3, as DNA: TGCGCCAGCAGCCTCGGACTAGCGGGAGTGACTATGTCCTACGAGCAGTACTTC. Its protein product is CASSLGLAGVTMSYEQYF.

The gene calls are TRBV6-5 and TRBJ2-5, with D uncertain. This CDR3 has 12 residues. V was pared by 6 bases and J by 4 bases, with 9 bases between. Looked up from germline, CDR1 is MNHEY and CDR2 is SVGAGI. CDR3 coding DNA: TGTGCCAGCAGCTCCGGGTCAGAGACCCAGTACTTC. It specifies CASSSGSETQYF.

As regards this clone: Other DNA sequences of this sample code for an identical CDR3. J is TRBJ1-1 and V is TRBV27; D is unresolved. The ends were cut back, 6 bases at V and 1 base at J, with 6 bases in the middle. The germline V gene encodes CDR1 MNHEY and CDR2 SMNVEV (reference sequence). This CDR3 contains 12 residues. The chain's CDR3 is CASRTGNTEAFF. CDR3 sequence (DNA): TGTGCCAGCAGGACGGGGAACACTGAAGCTTTCTTT.

J is TRBJ2-7 and V is TRBV2; 7 bases map to TRBD2. The germline V gene has CDR1 SNHLY and CDR2 FYNNEI. The CDR3 loop spans 14 amino acids. The ends lost 1 base at V and 3 bases at J; junction bases unmatched: 3. The chain's CDR3 is CASSEGPSGYEQYF. For the CDR3, the DNA is TGTGCCAGCAGTGAAGGGCCTAGCGGCTACGAGCAGTACTTC. The whole variable domain, filled in from reference TRBV2 and TRBJ2-7, reads EPEVTQTPSHQVTQMGQEVILRCVPISNHLYFYWYRQILGQKVEFLVSFYNNEISEKSEIFDDQFSVERPDGSNFTLKIRSTKLEDSAMYFCASSEGPSGYEQYFGPGTRLTVT.

The chain carries TRBV6-5 and TRBJ1-5; D remains ambiguous. CDR1 and CDR2 (germline): MNHEY, SVGAGI. There are 15 residues in the CDR3. V lost 2 bases, J lost 10 bases, and 18 bases lay in between. CDR3 coding DNA: TGTGCCAGCAGTTACGCGGGAATGGGTACGTCTCCCCAGCATTTT. Encoded protein: CASSYAGMGTSPQHF.

This sequence joins TRBV18 and TRBJ1-1; perhaps TRBD1 as D (6 bases). This CDR3 is built from 14 residues. The germline gives CDR1 KGHSH, CDR2 LQKENI. The V gene lost 8 bases and the J gene lost 1 base, with 14 bases spanning the gap. In nucleotides, the CDR3 is TGTGCCAGCCGTACAGGGCGTGGGAACACTGAAGCTTTCTTT. It codes for CASRTGRGNTEAFF.

V gene TRBV19 combines with J gene TRBJ2-7, with 9 positions matching TRBD1. In germline, CDR1 is LNHDA, CDR2 SQIVND (reference sequence). The CDR3 totals 16 residues. The trim removed 7 bases at V and 1 base at J, leaving 11 bases unmatched. The CDR3 region is CASTPRSGQGSYEQYF. The CDR3 coding sequence is TGTGCCAGTACCCCGCGTTCGGGACAGGGATCCTACGAGCAGTACTTC.

The chain employs TRBV30 and TRBJ1-2; 12 nucleotides match TRBD1. The CDR3 loop spans 15 amino acids. Germline V CDR1 and CDR2: GTSNPN, SVGIG (reference sequence). V lost 0 bases, J lost 6 bases, and 5 bases stayed unmatched. For the CDR3, the DNA is TGTGCCTGGAGTGTGGGGACAGGGGGCGCGGATGGCTACACCTTC. Its protein is CAWSVGTGGADGYTF.

The chain joins TRBV9 to TRBJ1-1, with 9 bases that match TRBD1. Germline CDR1 is SGDLS and CDR2 is YYNGEE. The CDR3 totals 14 residues. The ends lost 3 bases at V and 4 bases at J; junction bases unmatched: 4. CDR3 sequence (DNA): TGTGCCAGCAGCGGGGGACAGGGCTTCACTGAAGCTTTCTTT. It encodes CASSGGQGFTEAFF.

J is TRBJ1-3 and V is TRBV7-2; D unclear. The V gene's germline CDR1 is SGHTA and CDR2 FQGNSA. V was cut by 2 bases and J by 8 bases, with 10 bases left in between. CDR3 length: 13 residues. This CDR3 is CASSLSPRDTIYF. In nucleotides, the CDR3 is TGTGCCAGCAGCTTATCACCACGGGACACCATATATTTT.

The rearrangement links TRBV10-3 to TRBJ2-2; D gene unclear. V was clipped by 0 bases and J by 6 bases, with 8 bases between them. CDR1 ENHRY and CDR2 SYGVKD come from the germline V gene. The length of the CDR3 is 14 residues. The CDR3 loop reads CAISESPQAGELFF. CDR3 in DNA: TGTGCCATCAGTGAGTCCCCCCAGGCCGGGGAGCTGTTTTTT.

The sample holds one count of this clone. This chain connects TRBV2 to TRBJ1-6; D remains unclear. Trimming removed 5 bases at V and 7 bases at J, with 18 bases between. The CDR3 is 16 amino acids. CDR1 is SNHLY and CDR2 is FYNNEI in the germline V gene. The CDR3 bases are TGTGCCAGCAGTTTCATACCGAGGGCGGGAAATTCACCCCTCCACTTT. Its translation: CASSFIPRAGNSPLHF.

The chain recombines TRBV5-5 with TRBJ1-2; 8 nucleotides match TRBD1. CDR1 and CDR2 from the germline V gene are SGHKS and YYEKEE (reference sequence). V dropped 1 base and J dropped 2; count of bases not matched to a gene: 1. The CDR3 is 14 residues long. CDR3 protein: CASSLRDRNYGYTF. The CDR3 nucleotides read TGTGCCAGCAGCTTGAGGGACAGGAACTATGGCTACACCTTC.

The CDR3 reads CASSATGGAGSHQPQHF. The DNA for the CDR3 is TGTGCCAGCAGCGCCACAGGGGGAGCCGGGTCGCATCAGCCCCAGCATTTT. This chain uses TRBV3-1 (or the pseudogene TRBV3-2) with TRBJ1-5; 8 positions agree with TRBD1. CDR1 and CDR2 from the germline V gene are LGHDT and YNNKEL (reference sequence). The CDR3 spans 17 residues. Losses at the gene ends were 5 bases for V and 5 bases for J; bases not matched to a gene: 14.

This chain connects TRBV28 to TRBJ1-2; D remains unclear. Germline-derived CDR1 and CDR2 are MDHEN and SYDVKM. The ends were cut back, 2 bases at V and 2 bases at J, with 12 bases in the middle. The length of the CDR3 is 15 residues. CDR3 loop: CASSLRPGGNYGYTF. CDR3 in DNA: TGTGCCAGCAGTTTACGGCCAGGAGGGAACTATGGCTACACCTTC.

This chain uses TRBV5-4 with TRBJ2-5; 8 positions match TRBD1. Per germline, CDR1 SGHNT and CDR2 YYREEE (reference sequence). After removal of 3 bases from V and 6 bases from J, the junction contained 7 bases not matched to a gene. The CDR3 length is 14 residues. CDR3 amino acids: CASSWDRSSKTQYF. In DNA form, the CDR3 reads TGTGCCAGCAGCTGGGACAGGTCCAGTAAGACCCAGTACTTC.

The chain uses TRBV9 and TRBJ1-2, with 8 bases aligning to TRBD1. The CDR3 has 16 amino acids. The V gene's germline CDR1 is SGDLS and CDR2 YYNGEE. Trimming cost V 0 bases and J 7 bases; bases outside gene matches: 11. The CDR3 sequence: CASSVEIGRGPSGYTF. CDR3 DNA sequence: TGTGCCAGCAGCGTAGAGATCGGCAGGGGGCCTTCTGGCTACACCTTC. Looking up the rest from reference TRBV9 and TRBJ1-2 gives the full variable domain: DSGVTQTPKHLITATGQRVTLRCSPRSGDLSVYWYQQSLDQGLQFLIQYYNGEERAKGNILERFSAQQFPDLHSELNLSSLELGDSALYFCASSVEIGRGPSGYTFGSGTRLTVV.

V and J are TRBV28 and TRBJ1-2, with TRBD1 identical over 7 bases. In germline, CDR1 is MDHEN, CDR2 SYDVKM. The CDR3 length is 14 residues. Germline trimming cut 5 bases from V and 4 bases from J; bases unmatched to any gene: 7. As DNA, the CDR3 is TGTGCCAGCAGTCAACCGGACAGGAGCTATGGCTACACCTTC. This translates into CASSQPDRSYGYTF.

This clone was counted between two and nine times. This specimen includes other DNA sequences encoding the same CDR3. The rearrangement joins TRBV18 to TRBJ1-1; perhaps TRBD1 as D (6 bases). This CDR3 comprises 14 residues. The germline CDR1 and CDR2 sequences are KGHSH and LQKENI. V lost 3 bases and J 1 base, leaving 9 bases between the germline ends. CDR3 in DNA: TGTGCCAGCTCACCGTTGACAGGGAACACTGAAGCTTTCTTT. Translating gives CASSPLTGNTEAFF.

The V call is TRBV5-4, the J call TRBJ2-7; D might be TRBD2 (5 bases). V lost 4 bases to trimming and J lost 6 bases, with 29 bases between them. CDR1 is SGHNT and CDR2 is YYREEE in the germline V gene (reference sequence). The CDR3 contains 18 residues. The DNA of the CDR3 is TGTGCCAGCAGCCCACTCGGGGTCCCGACCGCCGATTTACGCGAGCAGTACTTC. The encoded protein is CASSPLGVPTADLREQYF.

This chain connects TRBV5-4 to TRBJ2-2; D possibly corresponds to TRBD2 (6 bases). From germline, CDR1 is SGHNT and CDR2 YYREEE (reference sequence). V was pared by 0 bases and J by 4 bases, with 10 bases between. This CDR3 is built from 15 residues. This chain's CDR3 is CASSLGVTSTGELFF. In DNA form, the CDR3 reads TGTGCCAGCAGCTTGGGGGTGACTAGCACCGGGGAGCTGTTTTTT.

The chain couples TRBV11-3 to TRBJ2-1; the match to TRBD2 covers 7 bases. The CDR3 loop spans 14 amino acids. Trimming removed 4 bases from V and 7 bases from J; junction bases left unmatched: 7. Per the germline V gene, CDR1 is SGHNT and CDR2 is YENEEA. The CDR3 DNA is TGTGCCAGCAGCTCGGCGGGAGTCGCAAATGAGCAGTTCTTC. Translation: CASSSAGVANEQFF. The full variable domain, its missing parts supplied by reference TRBV11-3 and TRBJ2-1, is EAGVVQSPRYKIIEKKQPVAFWCNPISGHNTLYWYLQNLGQGPELLIRYENEEAVDDSQLPKDRFSAERLKGVDSTLKIQPAELGDSAVYLCASSSAGVANEQFFGPGTRLTVL.

The chain uses TRBV4-1 and TRBJ1-6; 10 positions match TRBD1. CDR3 size: 15 residues. Per germline, CDR1 MGHRA and CDR2 YSYEKL. V lost 0 bases and J lost 10; bases outside the gene matches: 3. The CDR3 spells CASSQDGTGVSPLHF. Here the CDR3 DNA reads TGCGCCAGCAGCCAAGATGGGACAGGGGTCTCACCCCTCCACTTT.

V gene TRBV6-1 combines with J gene TRBJ2-7, with TRBD2 identical over 11 bases. J lost 4 bases, V lost 8 bases, and 10 bases had no gene match. The CDR3 is 15 residues long. Germline values: CDR1 MNHNS, CDR2 SASEGT. The CDR3 bases are TGTGCCAGCCGGATTAGCGGGAGGGAGAGTTACGAGCAGTACTTC. This codes for CASRISGRESYEQYF.